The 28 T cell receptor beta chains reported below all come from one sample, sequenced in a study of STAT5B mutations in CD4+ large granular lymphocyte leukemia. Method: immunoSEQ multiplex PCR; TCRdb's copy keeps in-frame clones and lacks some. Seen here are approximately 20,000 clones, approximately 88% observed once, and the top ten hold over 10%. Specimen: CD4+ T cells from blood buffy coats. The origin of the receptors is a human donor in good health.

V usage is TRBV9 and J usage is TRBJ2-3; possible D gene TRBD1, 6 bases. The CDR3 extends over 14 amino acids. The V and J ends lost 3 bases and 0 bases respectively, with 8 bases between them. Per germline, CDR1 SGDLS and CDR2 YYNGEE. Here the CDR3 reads CASSDRASTDTQYF. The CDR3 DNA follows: TGTGCCAGCAGCGACAGGGCTAGCACAGATACGCAGTATTTT.

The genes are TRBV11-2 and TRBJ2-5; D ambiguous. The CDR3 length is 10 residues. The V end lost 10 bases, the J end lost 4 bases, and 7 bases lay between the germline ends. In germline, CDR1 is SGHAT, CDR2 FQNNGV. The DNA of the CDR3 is TGTGCCAAACCAGGAGAGACCCAGTACTTC. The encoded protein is CAKPGETQYF.

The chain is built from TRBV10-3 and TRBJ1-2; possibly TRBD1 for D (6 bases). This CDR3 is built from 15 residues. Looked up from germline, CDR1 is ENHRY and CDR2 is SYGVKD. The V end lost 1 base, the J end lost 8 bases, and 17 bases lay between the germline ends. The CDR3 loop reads CAISEWQDSPGGYTF. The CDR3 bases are TGTGCCATCAGTGAGTGGCAGGACAGCCCCGGGGGCTACACCTTC.

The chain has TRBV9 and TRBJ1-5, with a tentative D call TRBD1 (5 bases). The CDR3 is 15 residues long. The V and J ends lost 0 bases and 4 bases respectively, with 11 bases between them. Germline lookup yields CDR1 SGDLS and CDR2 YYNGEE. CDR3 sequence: CASSVVRPGNQPQHF. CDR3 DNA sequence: TGTGCCAGCAGCGTAGTGCGTCCAGGGAATCAGCCCCAGCATTTT.

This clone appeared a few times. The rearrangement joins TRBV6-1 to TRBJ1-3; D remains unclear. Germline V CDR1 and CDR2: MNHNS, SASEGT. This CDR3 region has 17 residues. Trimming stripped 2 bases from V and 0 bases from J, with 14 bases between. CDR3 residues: CASSESARSGSGNTIYF. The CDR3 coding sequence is TGTGCCAGCAGTGAATCAGCCAGATCCGGCTCTGGAAACACCATATATTTT.

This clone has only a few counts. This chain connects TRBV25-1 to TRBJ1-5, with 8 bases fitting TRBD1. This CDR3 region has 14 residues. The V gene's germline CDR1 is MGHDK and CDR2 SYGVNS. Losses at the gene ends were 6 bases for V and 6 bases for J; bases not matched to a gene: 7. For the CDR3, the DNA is TGTGCCAGCAGAGCAGGGGGCAGCGGTCAGCCCCAGCATTTT. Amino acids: CASRAGGSGQPQHF. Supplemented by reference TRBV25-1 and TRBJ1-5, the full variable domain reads EADIYQTPRYLVIGTGKKITLECSQTMGHDKMYWYQQDPGMELHLIHYSYGVNSTEKGDLSSESTVSRIRTEHFPLTLESARPSHTSQYLCASRAGGSGQPQHFGDGTRLSIL.

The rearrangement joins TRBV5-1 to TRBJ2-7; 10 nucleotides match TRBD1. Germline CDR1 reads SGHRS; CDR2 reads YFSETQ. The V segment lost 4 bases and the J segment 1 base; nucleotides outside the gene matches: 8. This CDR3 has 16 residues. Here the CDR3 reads CASSPQGTGASYEQYF. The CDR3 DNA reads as TGCGCCAGCAGCCCTCAAGGGACAGGGGCATCCTACGAGCAGTACTTC.

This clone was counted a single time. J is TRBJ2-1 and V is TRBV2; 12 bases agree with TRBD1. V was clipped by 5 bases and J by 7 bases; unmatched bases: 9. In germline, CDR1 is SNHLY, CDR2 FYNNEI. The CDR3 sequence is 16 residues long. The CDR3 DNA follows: TGTGCCAGCAGTATCCGCCGGGACAGGGGGCTGAATGAGCAGTTCTTC. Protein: CASSIRRDRGLNEQFF.

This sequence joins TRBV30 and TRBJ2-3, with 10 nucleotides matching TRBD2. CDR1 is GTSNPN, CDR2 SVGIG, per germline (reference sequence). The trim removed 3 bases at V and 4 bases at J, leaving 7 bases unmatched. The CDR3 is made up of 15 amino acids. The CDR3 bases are TGTGCCTGGAGCCTACCTAGCGGGAGAGCAGATACGCAGTATTTT. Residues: CAWSLPSGRADTQYF.

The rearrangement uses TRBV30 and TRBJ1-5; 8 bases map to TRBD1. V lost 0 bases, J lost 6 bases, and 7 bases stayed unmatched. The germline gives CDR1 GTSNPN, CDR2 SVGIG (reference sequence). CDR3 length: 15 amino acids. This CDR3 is CAWSVRRGRGQPQHF. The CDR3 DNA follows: TGTGCCTGGAGTGTACGCAGGGGGCGCGGTCAGCCCCAGCATTTT.

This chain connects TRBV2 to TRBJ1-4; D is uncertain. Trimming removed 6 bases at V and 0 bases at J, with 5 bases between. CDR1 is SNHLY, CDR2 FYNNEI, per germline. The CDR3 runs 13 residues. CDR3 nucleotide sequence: TGTGCCAGCAGGGCAACAACTAATGAAAAACTGTTTTTT. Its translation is CASRATTNEKLFF. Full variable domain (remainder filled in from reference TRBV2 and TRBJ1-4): EPEVTQTPSHQVTQMGQEVILRCVPISNHLYFYWYRQILGQKVEFLVSFYNNEISEKSEIFDDQFSVERPDGSNFTLKIRSTKLEDSAMYFCASRATTNEKLFFGSGTQLSVL.

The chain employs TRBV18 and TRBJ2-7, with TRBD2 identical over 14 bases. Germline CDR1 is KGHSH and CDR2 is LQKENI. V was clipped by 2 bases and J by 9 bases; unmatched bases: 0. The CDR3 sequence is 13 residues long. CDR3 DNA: TGTGCCAGCTCACCAGGACTAGCGGGGGGGCAGTACTTC. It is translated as CASSPGLAGGQYF.

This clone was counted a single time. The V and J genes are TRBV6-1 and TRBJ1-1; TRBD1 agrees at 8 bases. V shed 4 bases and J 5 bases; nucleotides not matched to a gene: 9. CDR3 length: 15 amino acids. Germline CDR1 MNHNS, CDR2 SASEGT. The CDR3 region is CASSGSTGGWTEAFF. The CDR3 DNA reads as TGTGCCAGCAGTGGTTCTACAGGGGGTTGGACTGAAGCTTTCTTT.

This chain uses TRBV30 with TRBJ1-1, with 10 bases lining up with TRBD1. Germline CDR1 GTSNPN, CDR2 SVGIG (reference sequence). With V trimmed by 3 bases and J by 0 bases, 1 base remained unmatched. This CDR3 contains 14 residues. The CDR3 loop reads CAWRGTGVNTEAFF. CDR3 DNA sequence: TGTGCCTGGAGGGGGACAGGGGTGAACACTGAAGCTTTCTTT.

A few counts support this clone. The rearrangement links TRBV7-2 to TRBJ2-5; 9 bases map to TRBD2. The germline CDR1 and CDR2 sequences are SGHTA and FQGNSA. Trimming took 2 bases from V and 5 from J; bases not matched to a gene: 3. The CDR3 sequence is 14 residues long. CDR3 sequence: CASSLKAGGETQYF. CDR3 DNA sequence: TGTGCCAGCAGCTTAAAGGCGGGAGGGGAGACCCAGTACTTC.

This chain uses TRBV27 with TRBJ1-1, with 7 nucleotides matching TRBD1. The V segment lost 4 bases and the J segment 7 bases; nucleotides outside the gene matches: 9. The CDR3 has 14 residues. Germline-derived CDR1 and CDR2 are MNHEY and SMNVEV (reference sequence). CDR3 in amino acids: CASSSLTGIFEAFF. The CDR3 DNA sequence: TGTGCCAGCAGTTCGCTGACAGGGATATTTGAAGCTTTCTTT.

For the CDR3, the DNA is TGTGCCAGCAGCTTTGGTCCGCCTGAAGCTTTCTTT. Amino acid sequence: CASSFGPPEAFF. J is TRBJ1-1 and V is TRBV7-8; unclear D gene. The CDR3 spans 12 residues. With 3 bases removed from V and 6 bases from J, the gap between germline ends came to 8 bases. From germline, CDR1 is SGHVS and CDR2 FQNEAQ.

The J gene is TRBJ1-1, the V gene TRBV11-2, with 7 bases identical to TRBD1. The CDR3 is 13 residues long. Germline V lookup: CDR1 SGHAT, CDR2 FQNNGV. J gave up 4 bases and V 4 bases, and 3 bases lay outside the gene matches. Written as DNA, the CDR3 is TGTGCCAGCAGCTCAAACAGGGGCACTGAAGCTTTCTTT. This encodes CASSSNRGTEAFF.

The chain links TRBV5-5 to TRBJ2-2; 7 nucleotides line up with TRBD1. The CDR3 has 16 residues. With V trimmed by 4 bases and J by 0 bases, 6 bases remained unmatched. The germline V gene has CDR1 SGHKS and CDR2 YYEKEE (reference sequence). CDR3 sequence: CASSVTGQTNTGELFF. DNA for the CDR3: TGTGCCAGCAGCGTCACGGGACAGACGAACACCGGGGAGCTGTTTTTT.

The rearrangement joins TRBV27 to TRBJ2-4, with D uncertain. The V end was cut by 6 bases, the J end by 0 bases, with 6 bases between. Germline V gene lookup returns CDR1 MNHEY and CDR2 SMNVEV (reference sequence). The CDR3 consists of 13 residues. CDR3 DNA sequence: TGTGCCAGCAGAGCACTAGCCAAAAACATTCAGTACTTC. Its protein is CASRALAKNIQYF.

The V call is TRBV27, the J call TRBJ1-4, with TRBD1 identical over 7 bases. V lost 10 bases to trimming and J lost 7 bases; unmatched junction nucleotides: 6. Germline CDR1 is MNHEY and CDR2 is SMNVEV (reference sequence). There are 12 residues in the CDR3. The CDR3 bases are TGTGCCACCTCGACAGGGCCTGAAAAACTGTTTTTT. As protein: CATSTGPEKLFF.

CDR3: CASSFRGDEQYF. Written as DNA, the CDR3 is TGTGCCAGCTCATTCAGGGGAGACGAGCAGTACTTC. This chain connects TRBV18 to TRBJ2-7, with D possibly matching TRBD1 (6 bases). The V gene's germline CDR1 is KGHSH and CDR2 LQKENI. The V and J ends lost 5 bases and 5 bases respectively, with 10 bases between them. The CDR3 is 12 amino acids.

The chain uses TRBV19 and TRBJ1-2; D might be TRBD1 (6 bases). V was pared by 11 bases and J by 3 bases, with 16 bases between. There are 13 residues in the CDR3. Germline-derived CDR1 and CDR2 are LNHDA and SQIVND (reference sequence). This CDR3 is CASKGQMDYGYTF. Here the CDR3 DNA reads TGTGCCTCTAAGGGACAAATGGACTATGGCTACACCTTC.

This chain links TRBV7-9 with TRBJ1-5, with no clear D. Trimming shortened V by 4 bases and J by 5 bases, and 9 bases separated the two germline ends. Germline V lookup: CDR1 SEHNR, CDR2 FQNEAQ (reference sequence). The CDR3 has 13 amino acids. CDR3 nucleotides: TGTGCCAGCAGCTCCAACTCAGATCAGCCCCAGCATTTT. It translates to CASSSNSDQPQHF. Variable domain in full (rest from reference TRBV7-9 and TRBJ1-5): DTGVSQNPRHKITKRGQNVTFRCDPISEHNRLYWYRQTLGQGPEFLTYFQNEAQLEKSRLLSDRFSAERPKGSFSTLEIQRTEQGDSAMYLCASSSNSDQPQHFGDGTRLSIL.

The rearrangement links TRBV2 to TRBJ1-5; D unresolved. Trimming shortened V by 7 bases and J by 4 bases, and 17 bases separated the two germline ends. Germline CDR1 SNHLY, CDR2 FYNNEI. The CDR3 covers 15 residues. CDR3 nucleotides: TGTGCCAGCAAAAAGGAAAAGGTACCGAATCAGCCCCAGCATTTT. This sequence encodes CASKKEKVPNQPQHF.

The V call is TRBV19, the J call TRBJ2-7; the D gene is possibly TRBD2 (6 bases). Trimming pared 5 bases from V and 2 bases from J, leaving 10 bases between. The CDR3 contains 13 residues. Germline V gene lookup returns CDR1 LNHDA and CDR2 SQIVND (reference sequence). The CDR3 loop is CASSAGYTYEQYF. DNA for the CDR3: TGTGCCAGTAGTGCGGGATACACCTACGAGCAGTACTTC.

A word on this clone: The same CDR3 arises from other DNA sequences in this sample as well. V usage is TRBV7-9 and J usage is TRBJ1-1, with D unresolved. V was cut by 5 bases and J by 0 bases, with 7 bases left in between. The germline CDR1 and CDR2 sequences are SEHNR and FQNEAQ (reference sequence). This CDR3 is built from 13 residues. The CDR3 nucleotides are TGTGCCAGCAGCCTCGACATGAACACTGAAGCTTTCTTT. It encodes CASSLDMNTEAFF.

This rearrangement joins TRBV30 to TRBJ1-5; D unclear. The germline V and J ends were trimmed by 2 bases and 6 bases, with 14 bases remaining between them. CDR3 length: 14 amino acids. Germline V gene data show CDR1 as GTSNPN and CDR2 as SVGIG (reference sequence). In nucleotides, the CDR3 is TGTGCCTGGAGTTTCATCTGGGAGGGTCAGCCCCAGCATTTT. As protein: CAWSFIWEGQPQHF. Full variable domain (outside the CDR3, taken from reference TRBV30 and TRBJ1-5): SQTIHQWPATLVQPVGSPLSLECTVEGTSNPNLYWYRQAAGRGLQLLFYSVGIGQISSEVPQNLSASRPQDRQFILSSKKLLLSDSGFYLCAWSFIWEGQPQHFGDGTRLSIL.